This T cell receptor beta chain was captured by sequencing in a study of T cell repertoires in cytomegalovirus infection. Germline loops: CDR1 MNHNS, CDR2 SASEGT. The CDR3 length is 13 residues. Trimming shortened V by 7 bases and J by 0 bases, and 8 bases separated the two germline ends. Ten or more counts support this clonotype. TCRdb passed the reads through MiXCR, listing each CDR3 protein once. Of roughly 630,000 distinct CDR3 sequences listed, about 24% were seen once; the top ten hold roughly 8%. The V and J genes are TRBV6-1 and TRBJ2-3, with a possible D match to TRBD2 (5 bases). The clonotype comes from a human donor in good health (CMV status not recorded). Some clones in this sample may be carry-over from other donors' samples. The sequenced sample was CD8+ T cells from PBMCs. CDR3 bases: TGTGCCAGCATATCGGGGAGCACAGATACGCAGTATTTT. This codes for CASISGSTDTQYF.